The sequence of this T cell receptor beta chain was determined in a study of cytomegalovirus exposure and HLA in healthy donors. Overall study results and limits: In most subjects, TCR beta sequences reportedly gave accurate predictions of HLA-A and HLA-B alleles.

Regarding this clone: Its antigen is as yet unknown.

PCR primers comprised 60 Vbeta and 13 Jbeta primers. TCRdb keeps only in-frame clones here, not all; method: immunoSEQ multiplex PCR. The data contain fewer than 250,000 clones, under 90% of them singletons. Germline assignment: CDR1 LNHDA and CDR2 SQIVND (reference sequence). J gave up 1 base and V 5 bases, and 7 bases lay outside the gene matches. CDR3 length: 17 amino acids. The V call is TRBV19, the J call TRBJ2-2, with 10 bases aligning to TRBD1. The receptor's source is a human donor in good health. Material: PBMCs. As DNA, the CDR3 is TGTGCCAGTAGTGCGCGACAGGGGGCGATGAACACCGGGGAGCTGTTTTTT. Translating it yields CASSARQGAMNTGELFF.